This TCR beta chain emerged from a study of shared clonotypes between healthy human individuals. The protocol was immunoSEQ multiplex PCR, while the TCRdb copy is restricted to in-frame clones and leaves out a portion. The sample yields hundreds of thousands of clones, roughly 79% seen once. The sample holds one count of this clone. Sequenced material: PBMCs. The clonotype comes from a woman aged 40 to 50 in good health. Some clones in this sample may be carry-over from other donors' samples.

The CDR3 bases are TGTGCCAGCAGTATCCCAGGACAGGGAGAAGCTTTCTTT. As protein: CASSIPGQGEAFF. The V and J genes are TRBV27 and TRBJ1-1, with 8 bases lining up with TRBD1. V lost 5 bases to trimming and J lost 8 bases; unmatched junction nucleotides: 7. Germline values: CDR1 MNHEY, CDR2 SMNVEV (reference sequence). This CDR3 comprises 13 residues.